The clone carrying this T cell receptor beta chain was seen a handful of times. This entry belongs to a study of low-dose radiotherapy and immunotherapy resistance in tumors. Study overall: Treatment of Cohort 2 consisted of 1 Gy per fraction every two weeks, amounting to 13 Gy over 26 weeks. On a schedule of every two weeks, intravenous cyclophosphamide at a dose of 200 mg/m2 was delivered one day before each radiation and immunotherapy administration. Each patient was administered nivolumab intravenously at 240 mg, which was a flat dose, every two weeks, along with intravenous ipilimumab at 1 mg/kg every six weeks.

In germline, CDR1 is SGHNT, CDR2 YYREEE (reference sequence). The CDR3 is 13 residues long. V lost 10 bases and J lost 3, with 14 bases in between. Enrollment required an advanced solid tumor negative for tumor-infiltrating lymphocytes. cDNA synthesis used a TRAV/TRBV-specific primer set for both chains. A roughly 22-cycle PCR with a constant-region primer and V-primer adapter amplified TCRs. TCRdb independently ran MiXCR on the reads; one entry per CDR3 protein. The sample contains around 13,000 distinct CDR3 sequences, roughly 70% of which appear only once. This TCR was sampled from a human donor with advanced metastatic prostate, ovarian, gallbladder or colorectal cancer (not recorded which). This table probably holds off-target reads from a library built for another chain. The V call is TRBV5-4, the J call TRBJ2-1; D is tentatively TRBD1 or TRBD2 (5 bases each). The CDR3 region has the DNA TGTGCCCTCGGGACCGCGAACTACAATGAGCAGTTCTTC. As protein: CALGTANYNEQFF.